This T cell receptor (beta chain) was recovered during a study of cytomegalovirus exposure and HLA in healthy donors. General study points: The study flagged approximately 180 TCR beta chains as cytomegalovirus-associated.

V lost 1 base to trimming and J lost 3 bases, with 13 bases between them. This CDR3 contains 16 residues. Germline V lookup: CDR1 SGHVS, CDR2 FQNEAQ. With 60 Vbeta and 13 Jbeta primers, the PCR was carried out. The repertoire was sequenced with immunoSEQ multiplex PCR; TCRdb's copy has only in-frame clones and lacks some. This sample has around 300,000 clones, with about 90% found just once. Regarding this clone: Its antigen remains unidentified.

The specimen sequenced was PBMCs. The chain recombines TRBV7-8 with TRBJ2-1; a weak D match, TRBD2 (7 bases). The TCR was taken from a woman in her late teens or twenties in good health and CMV-seronegative. The CDR3 nucleotides are TGTGCCAGCAGCTTAGTGGGGGGGGCCAACTACAATGAGCAGTTCTTC. Residues: CASSLVGGANYNEQFF.